This T cell receptor (beta chain) originates from a study of blood T cell repertoires in COVID-19. V lost 1 base to trimming and J lost 4 bases; unmatched junction nucleotides: 2. CDR1 and CDR2 (germline): SEHNR, FQNEAQ (reference sequence). This CDR3 is 15 amino acids long. Produced via immunoSEQ multiplex PCR; TCRdb's table is partial and in-frame only. The sample has about 100,000 clones, about 90% seen once. Source material: peripheral blood. V gene TRBV7-9 combines with J gene TRBJ2-1, with TRBD2 matching 9 bases. The origin of this receptor is a woman under 40 with acute or convalescent COVID-19. The CDR3 region has the DNA TGTGCCAGCAGCTTAGGCGGGGGGGCATACAATGAGCAGTTCTTC. Protein sequence: CASSLGGGAYNEQFF.